Presented here are 7 T cell receptor beta chains from one specimen sequenced in a study of read filtering for tumor transcriptome and immune sequencing. Molecular barcoded adaptors covering alpha/delta and beta/gamma chains were used on approximately 400 ng RNA. TCRdb called the reads again in MiXCR, with one record for every CDR3 protein. The profile shows about 62,000 distinct CDR3 sequences, roughly a fifth of them singletons. Sequenced: a population of CD138-negative cells sorted from bone marrow. The receptors derive from a donor at least 40 years old with multiple myeloma.

This clonotype is termed medium-sized. The chain combines TRBV5-1 with TRBJ2-1, with TRBD2 matching over 7 bases. This CDR3 spans 16 amino acids. Germline V lookup: CDR1 SGHRS, CDR2 YFSETQ. V lost 1 base to trimming and J lost 7 bases; unmatched junction nucleotides: 11. The CDR3 spells CASSLTSDPFLNEQFF. The CDR3 coding sequence is TGCGCCAGCAGCTTGACTAGCGACCCTTTTCTTAATGAGCAGTTCTTC.

This chain connects TRBV7-8 to TRBJ2-1, with 9 bases identical to TRBD1. Germline CDR1 and CDR2: SGHVS and FQNEAQ. V was clipped by 2 bases and J by 9 bases; unmatched bases: 5. This CDR3 has 14 amino acids. CDR3 amino acids: CASSLRTGGGEQFF. CDR3 DNA: TGTGCCAGCAGCTTAAGAACAGGGGGCGGTGAGCAGTTCTTC. Full variable domain (outside the CDR3, taken from reference TRBV7-8 and TRBJ2-1): GAGVSQSPRYKVAKRGQDVALRCDPISGHVSLFWYQQALGQGPEFLTYFQNEAQLDKSGLPSDRFFAERPEGSVSTLKIQRTQQEDSAVYLCASSLRTGGGEQFFGPGTRLTVL.

On this clonotype itself: This may arise from a read error, as a much more abundant clone is one base away. This sequence joins TRBV12-3 or TRBV12-4 and TRBJ1-5; D remains unclear. CDR3 length: 12 amino acids. Between the trimmed V and J ends, which lost 5 bases and 6 bases, there was a span of 8 bases. This CDR3 is CASSPSTQPQHF. DNA of the CDR3: TGTGCCAGCAGTCCCAGTACTCAGCCCCAGCATTTT.

V usage is TRBV30 and J usage is TRBJ1-5; D call uncertain. Germline V CDR1 and CDR2: GTSNPN, SVGIG (reference sequence). The V and J ends lost 2 bases and 4 bases respectively, with 9 bases between them. The CDR3 runs 13 residues. CDR3 amino acids: CAWSPDTNQPQHF. The CDR3, as DNA: TGTGCCTGGAGTCCAGACACTAATCAGCCCCAGCATTTT. The full variable domain, in which reference TRBV30 and TRBJ1-5 provide the parts outside the CDR3, is SQTIHQWPATLVQPVGSPLSLECTVEGTSNPNLYWYRQAAGRGLQLLFYSVGIGQISSEVPQNLSASRPQDRQFILSSKKLLLSDSGFYLCAWSPDTNQPQHFGDGTRLSIL.

The chain is built from TRBV7-2 and TRBJ1-6; 8 bases fit TRBD1. This CDR3 has 18 amino acids. The J segment lost 10 bases and the V segment lost 5 bases, leaving 19 bases of the junction unmatched. Germline V gene sequence: CDR1 SGHTA, CDR2 FQGNSA. The CDR3 bases are TGTGCCAGCAGCAGCCAGACAGGGGTAGGGCCCTCTAGGTCACCCCTCCACTTT. This gives the protein CASSSQTGVGPSRSPLHF.

This clonotype was observed a few times. A much larger clone is a single base away; this may be a read error. The gene calls are TRBV29-1 and TRBJ1-1, with 9 bases matching TRBD1. Losses at the gene ends were 7 bases for V and 4 bases for J; bases not matched to a gene: 10. The germline CDR1 and CDR2 sequences are SQVTM and ANQGSEA. The CDR3 is 14 residues long. The CDR3 DNA reads as TGCAGCGCGACAGGGGGGGGAATGAGCACTGAAGCTTTCTTT. The encoded protein is CSATGGGMSTEAFF.

This clonotype was observed at least ten times. The chain employs TRBV20-1 and TRBJ1-2, with 10 nucleotides matching TRBD1. J lost 4 bases, V lost 6 bases, and 11 bases had no gene match. Germline V gives CDR1 DFQATT, CDR2 SNEGSKA (reference sequence). The CDR3 totals 15 residues. CDR3 nucleotide sequence: TGCAGTGCCAGACAGGGGGCGGGGGGGGGCTATGGCTACACCTTC. Protein: CSARQGAGGGYGYTF.